The 3 T cell receptor beta chains listed next were all sequenced from one sample in a study of blood T cell repertoires in COVID-19. Generated by immunoSEQ multiplex PCR, the TCRdb table keeps only in-frame clones and is missing some. The sample records about 160,000 clones, 80% being singletons. Sequencing input: PBMCs or T cells enriched from blood (not recorded which). The receptors stem from a man aged 40-50 years who had recovered from COVID-19.

The genes are TRBV30 and TRBJ1-3, with D possibly matching TRBD1 (5 bases). V gave up 4 bases and J gave up 2 bases, with 6 bases separating them. CDR1 is GTSNPN, CDR2 SVGIG, per germline (reference sequence). This CDR3 region has 12 residues. The DNA for the CDR3 is TGTGCCTGGATAGGGGCTGGAAACACCATATATTTT. It encodes CAWIGAGNTIYF.

This clone was picked up one time. This chain links TRBV7-9 with TRBJ2-3; D is possibly TRBD2 (6 bases). V lost 2 bases and J 4 bases, leaving 10 bases between the germline ends. This CDR3 spans 14 amino acids. The germline V gene encodes CDR1 SEHNR and CDR2 FQNEAQ (reference sequence). The CDR3 protein is CASSLSPGADTQYF. CDR3 nucleotides: TGTGCCAGCAGCTTAAGTCCGGGGGCAGATACGCAGTATTTT.

This sequence joins TRBV27 and TRBJ2-1; D ambiguous. Trimming stripped 3 bases from V and 8 bases from J, with 11 bases between. Germline assignment: CDR1 MNHEY and CDR2 SMNVEV (reference sequence). The CDR3 is made up of 13 amino acids. Here the CDR3 reads CASSFRWADEQFF. The DNA of the CDR3 is TGTGCCAGCAGTTTCAGATGGGCCGATGAGCAGTTCTTC.